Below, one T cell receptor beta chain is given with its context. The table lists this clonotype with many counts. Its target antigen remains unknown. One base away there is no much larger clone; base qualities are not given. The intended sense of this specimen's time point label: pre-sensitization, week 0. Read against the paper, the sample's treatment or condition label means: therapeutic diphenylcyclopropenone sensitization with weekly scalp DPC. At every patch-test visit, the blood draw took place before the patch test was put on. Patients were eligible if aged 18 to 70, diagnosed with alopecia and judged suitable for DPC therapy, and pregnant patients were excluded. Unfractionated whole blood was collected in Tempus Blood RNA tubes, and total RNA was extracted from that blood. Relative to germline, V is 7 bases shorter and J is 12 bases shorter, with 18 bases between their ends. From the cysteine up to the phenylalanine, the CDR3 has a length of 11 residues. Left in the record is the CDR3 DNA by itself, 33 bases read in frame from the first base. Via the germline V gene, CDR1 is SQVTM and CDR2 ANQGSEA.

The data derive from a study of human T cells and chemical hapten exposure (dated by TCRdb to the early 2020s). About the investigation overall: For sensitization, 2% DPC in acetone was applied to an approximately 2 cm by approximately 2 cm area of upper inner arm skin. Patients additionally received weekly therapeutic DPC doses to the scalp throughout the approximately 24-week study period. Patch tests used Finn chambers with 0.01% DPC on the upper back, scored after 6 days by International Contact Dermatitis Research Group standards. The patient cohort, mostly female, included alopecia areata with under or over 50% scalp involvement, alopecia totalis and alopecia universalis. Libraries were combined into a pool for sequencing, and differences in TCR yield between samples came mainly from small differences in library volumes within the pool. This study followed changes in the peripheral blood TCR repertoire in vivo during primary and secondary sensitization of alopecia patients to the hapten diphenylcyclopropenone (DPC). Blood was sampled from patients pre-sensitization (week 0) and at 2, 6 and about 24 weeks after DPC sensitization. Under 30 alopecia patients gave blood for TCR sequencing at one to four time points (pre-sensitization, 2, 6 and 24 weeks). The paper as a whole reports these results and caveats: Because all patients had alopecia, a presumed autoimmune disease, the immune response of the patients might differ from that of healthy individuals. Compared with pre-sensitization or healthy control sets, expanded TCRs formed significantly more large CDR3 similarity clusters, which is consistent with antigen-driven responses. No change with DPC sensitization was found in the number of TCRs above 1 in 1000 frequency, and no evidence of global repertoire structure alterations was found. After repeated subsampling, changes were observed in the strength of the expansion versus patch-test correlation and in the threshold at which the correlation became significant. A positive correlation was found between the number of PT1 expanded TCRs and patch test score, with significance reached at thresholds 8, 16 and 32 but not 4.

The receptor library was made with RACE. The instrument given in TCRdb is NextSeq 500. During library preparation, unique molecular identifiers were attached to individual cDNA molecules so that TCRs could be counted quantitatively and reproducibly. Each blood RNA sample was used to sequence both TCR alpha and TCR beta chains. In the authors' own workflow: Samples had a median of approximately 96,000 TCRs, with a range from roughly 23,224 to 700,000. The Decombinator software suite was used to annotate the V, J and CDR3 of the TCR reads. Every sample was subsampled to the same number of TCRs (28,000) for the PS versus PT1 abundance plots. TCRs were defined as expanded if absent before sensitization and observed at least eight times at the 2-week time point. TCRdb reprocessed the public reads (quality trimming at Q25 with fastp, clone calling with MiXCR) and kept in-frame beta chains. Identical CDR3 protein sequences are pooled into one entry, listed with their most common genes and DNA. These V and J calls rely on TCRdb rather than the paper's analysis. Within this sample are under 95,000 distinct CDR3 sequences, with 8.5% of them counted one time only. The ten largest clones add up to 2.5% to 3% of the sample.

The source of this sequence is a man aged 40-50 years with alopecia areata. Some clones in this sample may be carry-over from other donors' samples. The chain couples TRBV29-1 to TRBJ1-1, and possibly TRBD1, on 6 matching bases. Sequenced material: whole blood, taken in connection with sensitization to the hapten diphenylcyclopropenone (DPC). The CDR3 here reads CSAGDSAQPFF. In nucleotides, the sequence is TGCAGCGCAGGGGACTCCGCTCAGCCTTTCTTT.